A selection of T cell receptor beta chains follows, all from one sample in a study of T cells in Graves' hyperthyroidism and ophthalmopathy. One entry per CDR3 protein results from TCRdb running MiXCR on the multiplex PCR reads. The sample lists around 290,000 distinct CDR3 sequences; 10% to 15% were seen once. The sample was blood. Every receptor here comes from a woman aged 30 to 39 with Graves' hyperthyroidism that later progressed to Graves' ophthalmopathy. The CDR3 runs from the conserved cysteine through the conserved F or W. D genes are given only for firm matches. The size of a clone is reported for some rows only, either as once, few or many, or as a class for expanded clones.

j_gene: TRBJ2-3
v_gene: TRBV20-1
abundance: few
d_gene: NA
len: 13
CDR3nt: TGCAGTGCTAGAGATCGGTCCGGGGATACGCAGTATTTT
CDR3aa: CSARDRSGDTQYF

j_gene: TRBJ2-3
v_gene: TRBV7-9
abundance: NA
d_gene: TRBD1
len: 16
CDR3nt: TGTGCCAGCAGCTTAGTGGGACAGGGGAACACAGATACGCAGTATTTT
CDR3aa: CASSLVGQGNTDTQYF

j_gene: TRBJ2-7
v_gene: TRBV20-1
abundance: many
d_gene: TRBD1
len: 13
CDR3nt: TGCAGTGCGGCCCGGGACAGGGGCTACGAGCAGTACTTC
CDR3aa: CSAARDRGYEQYF

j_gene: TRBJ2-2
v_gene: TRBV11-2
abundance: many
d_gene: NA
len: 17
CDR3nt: TGTGCCAGCAGCTTAGAGGGACTCTTGAGAAACACCGGGGAGCTGTTTTTT
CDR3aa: CASSLEGLLRNTGELFF

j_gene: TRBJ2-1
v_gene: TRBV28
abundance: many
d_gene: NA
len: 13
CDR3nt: TGTGCCAGCATCCGGGGCTCCTACAATGAGCAGTTCTTC
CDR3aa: CASIRGSYNEQFF

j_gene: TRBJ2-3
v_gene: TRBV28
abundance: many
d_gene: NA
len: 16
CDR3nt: TGTGCCAGCAGTCCCTGGTCCGGGGAGGTGGAAGATACGCAGTATTTT
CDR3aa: CASSPWSGEVEDTQYF

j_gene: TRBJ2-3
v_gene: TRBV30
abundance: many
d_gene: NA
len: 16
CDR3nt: TGTGCCTGGAGTGTAGGGATCCGCCGATCCACAGATACGCAGTATTTT
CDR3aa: CAWSVGIRRSTDTQYF

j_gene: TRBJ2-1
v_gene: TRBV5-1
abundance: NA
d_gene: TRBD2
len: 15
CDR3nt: TGCGCCAGCAGCTTGGCCCTAGCGGGATACGATGAGCAGTTCTTC
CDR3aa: CASSLALAGYDEQFF

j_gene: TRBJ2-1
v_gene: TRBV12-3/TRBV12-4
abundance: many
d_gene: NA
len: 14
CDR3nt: TGTGCCAGCAGTATGGCGATGTCCTACAATGAGCAGTTCTTC
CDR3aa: CASSMAMSYNEQFF

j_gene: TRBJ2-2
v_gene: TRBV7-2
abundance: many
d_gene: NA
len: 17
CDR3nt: TGTGCCAGCAGCTCGTGGGTCGGGCCCCCGGGGACCGGGGAGCTGTTTTTT
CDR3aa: CASSSWVGPPGTGELFF

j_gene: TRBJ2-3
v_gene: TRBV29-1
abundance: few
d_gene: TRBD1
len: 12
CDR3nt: TGCAGTGTGACAGGGGTGTGGGATACGCAGTATTTT
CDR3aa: CSVTGVWDTQYF

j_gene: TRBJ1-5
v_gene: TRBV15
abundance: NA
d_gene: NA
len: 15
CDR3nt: TGTGCCACCAGCAGATCCGGACAGAGCAATCAGCCCCAGCATTTT
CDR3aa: CATSRSGQSNQPQHF

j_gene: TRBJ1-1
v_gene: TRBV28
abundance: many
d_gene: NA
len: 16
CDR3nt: TGTGCCAGCTTAGGAATGGGGAGCAGGGGAGGCACTGAAGCTTTCTTT
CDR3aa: CASLGMGSRGGTEAFF

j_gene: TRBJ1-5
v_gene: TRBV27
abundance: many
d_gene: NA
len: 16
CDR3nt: TGTGCCAGCATTGCGACCCAAATCCGGGACAATCAGCCCCAGCATTTT
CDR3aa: CASIATQIRDNQPQHF

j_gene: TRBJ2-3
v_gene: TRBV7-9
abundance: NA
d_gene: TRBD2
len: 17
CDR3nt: TGTGCCAGCAGCTCGACGGGGACTAGCGTGCTCACAGATACGCAGTATTTT
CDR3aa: CASSSTGTSVLTDTQYF

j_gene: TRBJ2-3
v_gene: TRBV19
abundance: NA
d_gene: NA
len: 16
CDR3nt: TGTGCCAGTAGTACTTCCGGGTCGGATGGCACAGATACGCAGTATTTT
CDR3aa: CASSTSGSDGTDTQYF

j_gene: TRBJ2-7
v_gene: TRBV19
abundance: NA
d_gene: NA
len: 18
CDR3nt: TGTGCCAGTAGTATGGGGCCGGCTATAGGGGCACGTTCCTACGAGCAGTACTTC
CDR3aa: CASSMGPAIGARSYEQYF

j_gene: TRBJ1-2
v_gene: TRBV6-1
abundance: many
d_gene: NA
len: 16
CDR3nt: TGTGCCAGCAGCCCCGCGGGGGGTAGCGCTAACTATGGCTACACCTTC
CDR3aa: CASSPAGGSANYGYTF

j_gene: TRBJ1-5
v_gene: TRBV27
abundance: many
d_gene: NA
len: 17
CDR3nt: TGTGCCAGCAGTTTATCGGGGCAGGCCTCGGGGAATCAGCCCCAGCATTTT
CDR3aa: CASSLSGQASGNQPQHF

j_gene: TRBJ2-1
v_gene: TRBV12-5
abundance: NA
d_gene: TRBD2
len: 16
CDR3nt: TGTGCTAGTGGTTTGGGAACTAGCGGGCGTTACAATGAGCAGTTCTTC
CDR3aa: CASGLGTSGRYNEQFF

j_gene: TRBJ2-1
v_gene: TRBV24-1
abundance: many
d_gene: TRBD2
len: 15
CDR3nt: TGTGCCACCAGTGATCCGGGACTAGCGATTGATGAGCAGTTCTTC
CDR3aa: CATSDPGLAIDEQFF

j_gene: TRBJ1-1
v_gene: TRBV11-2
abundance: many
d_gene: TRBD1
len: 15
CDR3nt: TGTCCCAGCAGCTCCACAGGGGAAGGGAACACTGAAGCTTTCTTT
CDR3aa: CPSSSTGEGNTEAFF

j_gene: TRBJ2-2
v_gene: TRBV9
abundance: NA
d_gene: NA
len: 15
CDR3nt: TGTGCCAGCAGCCCCGAGGGGATGAACACCGGGGAGCTGTTTTTT
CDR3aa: CASSPEGMNTGELFF

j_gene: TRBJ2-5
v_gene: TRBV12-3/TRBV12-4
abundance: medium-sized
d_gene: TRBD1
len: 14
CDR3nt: TGTGCCAGCAGCCCGGGACAGCGGATAGGGACCCAGTACTTC
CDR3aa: CASSPGQRIGTQYF

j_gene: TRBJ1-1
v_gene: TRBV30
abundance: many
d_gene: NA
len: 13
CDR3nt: TGTGCCCGGATCACAATCGGCAACACTGAAGCTTTCTTT
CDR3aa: CARITIGNTEAFF

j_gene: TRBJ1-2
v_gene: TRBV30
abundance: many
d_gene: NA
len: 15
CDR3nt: TGTGCCTGGAGTGCTTTAGGGGAGGCCAACTATGGCTACACCTTC
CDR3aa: CAWSALGEANYGYTF

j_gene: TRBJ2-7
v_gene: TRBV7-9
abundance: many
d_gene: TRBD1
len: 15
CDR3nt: TGTGCCAGCAGCCCAACAGGGGAAGGAGGCTACGAGCAGTACTTC
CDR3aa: CASSPTGEGGYEQYF

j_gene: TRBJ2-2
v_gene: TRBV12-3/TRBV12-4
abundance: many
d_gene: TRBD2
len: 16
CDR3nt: TGTGCCAGCACCCCGATCGGGGGGGCGAACACCGGGGAGCTGTTTTTT
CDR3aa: CASTPIGGANTGELFF

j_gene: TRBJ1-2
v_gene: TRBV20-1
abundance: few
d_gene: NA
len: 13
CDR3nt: TGCAGTGCTAGAGCGTCGGTCAGGACTGGCTACACCTTC
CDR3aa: CSARASVRTGYTF

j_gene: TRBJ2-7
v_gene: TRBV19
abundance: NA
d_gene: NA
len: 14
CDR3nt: TGTGTCAGTAGTACCGGGCGCGGGGCCTACGAGCAGTACTTC
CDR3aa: CVSSTGRGAYEQYF

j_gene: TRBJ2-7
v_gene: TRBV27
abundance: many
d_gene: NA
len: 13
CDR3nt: TGTGCCAGCACCCCCAGCGGGCGGGGCGAGCAGTACTTC
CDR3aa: CASTPSGRGEQYF

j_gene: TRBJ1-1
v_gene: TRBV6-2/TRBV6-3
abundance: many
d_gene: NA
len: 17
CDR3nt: TGTGCCAGCAGTTACTTCCGACCGCTGCGAGGGGACACTGAAGCTTTCTTT
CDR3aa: CASSYFRPLRGDTEAFF

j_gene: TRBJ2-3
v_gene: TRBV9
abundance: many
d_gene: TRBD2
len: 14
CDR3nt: TGTGCCAGCAGTGGAGCGGGAGCGGACGATACGCAGTATTTT
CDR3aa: CASSGAGADDTQYF

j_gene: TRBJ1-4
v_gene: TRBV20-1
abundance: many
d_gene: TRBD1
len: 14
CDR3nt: TGCAGTGCGTTACAGGGGGCGCAAAGTGAAAAACTGTTTTTT
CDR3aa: CSALQGAQSEKLFF

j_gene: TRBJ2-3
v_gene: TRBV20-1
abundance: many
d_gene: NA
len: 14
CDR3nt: TGCAGTGCTTCAGGACAGGGAGGGACAGATACGCAGTATTTT
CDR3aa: CSASGQGGTDTQYF

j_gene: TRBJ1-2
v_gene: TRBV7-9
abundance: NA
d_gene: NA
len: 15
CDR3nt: TGTGCCAGCAGCCTACTCGGGCCGGATGGAGGAGGCTACACCTTC
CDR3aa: CASSLLGPDGGGYTF

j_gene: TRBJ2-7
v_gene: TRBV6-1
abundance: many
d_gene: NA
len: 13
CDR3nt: TGTGCCAGCAGCCACGGGTCGGCCTACGAGCAGTACTTC
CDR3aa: CASSHGSAYEQYF

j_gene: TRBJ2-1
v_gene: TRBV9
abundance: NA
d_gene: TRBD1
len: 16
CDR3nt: TGTGCCAGCAGCCCCCCCGGGACAGGACCATACAATGAGCAGTTCTTC
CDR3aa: CASSPPGTGPYNEQFF

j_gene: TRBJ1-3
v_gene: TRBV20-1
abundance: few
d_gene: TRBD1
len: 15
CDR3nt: TGCAGTGCACAGACCCAGGGGGCTGGCGGAAACACCATATATTTT
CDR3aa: CSAQTQGAGGNTIYF

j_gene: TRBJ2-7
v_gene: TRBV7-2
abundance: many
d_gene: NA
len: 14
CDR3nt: TGTGCCAGCAGCGAAAGGGGGGGAACGTACGAGCAGTACTTC
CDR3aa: CASSERGGTYEQYF

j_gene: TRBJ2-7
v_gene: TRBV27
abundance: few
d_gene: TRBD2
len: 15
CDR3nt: TGTGCCAGCAGCAAACTAGCGGGGGGTCTCGACGAGCAGTACTTC
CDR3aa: CASSKLAGGLDEQYF

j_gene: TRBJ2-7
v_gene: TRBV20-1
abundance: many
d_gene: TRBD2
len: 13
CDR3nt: TGCAGTGCTAAGAGCGGGAGCCCCTACGAGCAGTACTTC
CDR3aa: CSAKSGSPYEQYF

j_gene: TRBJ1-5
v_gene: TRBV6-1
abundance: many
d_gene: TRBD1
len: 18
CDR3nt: TGTGCCAGCAGTGAATGGAGTCAGACAGGGAATCGCAATCAGCCCCAGCATTTT
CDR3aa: CASSEWSQTGNRNQPQHF

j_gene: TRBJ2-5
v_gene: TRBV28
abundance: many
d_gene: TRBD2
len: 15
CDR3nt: TGTGCCAGCAGTTTACTAGGACTAGTAGTTGAGACCCAGTACTTC
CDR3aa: CASSLLGLVVETQYF

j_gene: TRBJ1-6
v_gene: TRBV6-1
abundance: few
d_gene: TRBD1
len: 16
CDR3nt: TGTGCCAGCAGTGAATTTAGGGGGCTGGATAATTCACCCCTCCACTTT
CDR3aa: CASSEFRGLDNSPLHF